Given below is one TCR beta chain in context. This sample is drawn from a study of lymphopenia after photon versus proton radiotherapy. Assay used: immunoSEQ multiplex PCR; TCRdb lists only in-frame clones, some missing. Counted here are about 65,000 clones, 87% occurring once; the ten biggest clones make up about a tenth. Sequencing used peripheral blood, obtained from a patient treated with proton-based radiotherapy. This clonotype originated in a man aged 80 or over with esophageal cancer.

As DNA, the CDR3 is TGTGCCAGCAGTGTTCAGGTCGCTGGTTCACCCCTCCACTTT. It yields the protein CASSVQVAGSPLHF. The chain joins TRBV2 to TRBJ1-6; D gene uncertain. The V end lost 4 bases, the J end lost 9 bases, and 13 bases lay between the germline ends. Germline loops: CDR1 SNHLY, CDR2 FYNNEI. The CDR3 covers 14 residues.